The next 9 T cell receptor beta chains were all read from a single sample in a study of CD8+CD57+ T cells in acquired aplastic anemia. According to the study, genomic DNA was the template for TCR beta VDJ and CDR3 profiling. TCRdb reprocessed the reads with MiXCR, giving one entry per CDR3 protein. The data contain fewer than 100,000 distinct CDR3 sequences, 40% to 50% of them singletons. Sample: sorted CD4+, CD8+, or CD8+CD57+ T cells (not recorded which) from PBMCs. The receptors originated from a human donor in good health, serving as a control.

About this clonotype itself: The junction does not match germline at one end; this may be a read error. The chain has TRBV2 and TRBJ2-5; 12 bases match TRBD2. Germline CDR1 SNHLY, CDR2 FYNNEI. CDR3 length equals 15 residues. CDR3 loop: CTSSRLAGAEETQYF. The CDR3 nucleotides are TGTACCAGCAGTCGACTAGCGGGGGCAGAGGAGACCCAGTACTTC. The full variable domain, completed using reference TRBV2 and TRBJ2-5, is EPEVTQTPSHQVTQMGQEVILRCVPISNHLYFYWYRQILGQKVEFLVSFYNNEISEKSEIFDDQFSVERPDGSNFTLKIRSTKLEDSAMYFCTSSRLAGAEETQYFGPGTRLLVL.

This clonotype has ten or more counts. J is TRBJ1-1 and V is TRBV19; D possibly corresponds to TRBD1 (5 bases). The CDR3 is 14 amino acids. V dropped 6 bases and J dropped 3 bases, with 14 bases sitting between them. The germline CDR1 and CDR2 sequences are LNHDA and SQIVND (reference sequence). For the CDR3, the DNA is TGTGCCAGTAGACTGGGGGAGACTGACACTGAAGCTTTCTTT. It translates to CASRLGETDTEAFF.

The chain links TRBV10-3 to TRBJ1-5; perhaps TRBD1 as D (5 bases). Trimming cost V 3 bases and J 4 bases, with 10 bases left between them. Germline V lookup: CDR1 ENHRY, CDR2 SYGVKD. CDR3 length: 14 residues. Here the CDR3 DNA reads TGTGCCATCAGTGACCGGGACGGTAATCAGCCCCAGCATTTT. Its translation is CAISDRDGNQPQHF.

The chain has TRBV15 and TRBJ1-5; D gene ambiguous. V gave up 1 base and J gave up 1 base, with 11 bases separating them. This CDR3 region has 16 residues. Germline CDR1 LNHNV, CDR2 YYDKDF (reference sequence). Here the CDR3 reads CATSRAHTGSNQPQHF. CDR3 DNA sequence: TGTGCCACCAGCAGAGCACATACCGGGAGCAATCAGCCCCAGCATTTT. The whole variable domain, remainder taken from reference TRBV15 and TRBJ1-5, is DAMVIQNPRYQVTQFGKPVTLSCSQTLNHNVMYWYQQKSSQAPKLLFHYYDKDFNNEADTPDNFQSRRPNTSFCFLDIRSPGLGDTAMYLCATSRAHTGSNQPQHFGDGTRLSIL.

A word on this clonotype: Lacking the conserved final phenylalanine or tryptophan, this CDR3 likely reflects a read error. The CDR3 DNA reads as TGTGCCAGCAGCTTGTATCACAGCCGCTACGAGCAGTACCTC. This gives the protein CASSLYHSRYEQYL. This chain connects TRBV5-6 to TRBJ2-7, with D uncertain. Trimming shortened V by 1 base and J by 3 bases, and 11 bases separated the two germline ends. Germline V gives CDR1 SGHDT, CDR2 YYEEEE. This CDR3 contains 14 residues.

A word on this clonotype: This may come from a read error, since a much larger clone is one base off. This chain links TRBV9 with TRBJ2-4, with D perhaps given as TRBD1 or TRBD2 (5 bases each). Per germline, CDR1 SGDLS and CDR2 YYNGEE. The CDR3 totals 14 residues. CDR3: CAGSVAGDVNIQYF. DNA of the CDR3: TGTGCCGGCAGCGTAGCTGGGGACGTCAACATTCAGTACTTC.

This clonotype was recorded a few times. A much larger clone lies a single base off, so this may be a read error. The rearrangement uses TRBV12-3 or TRBV12-4 and TRBJ2-7, with TRBD1 matching 8 bases. This CDR3 spans 12 amino acids. Germline trimming cut 3 bases from V and 9 bases from J; bases unmatched to any gene: 4. CDR3 sequence: CASSFDRGGQYF. DNA of the CDR3: TGTGCCAGCAGTTTCGACAGGGGCGGGCAGTACTTC.

This clonotype came up many times. The CDR3 nucleotides are TGTGCCATCAGTGAGTCGGGGGGAGCGAATGAAAAACTGTTTTTT. Encoded protein: CAISESGGANEKLFF. The V and J genes are TRBV10-3 and TRBJ1-4, with D perhaps matching TRBD1 (5 bases). V was shortened by 0 bases and J by 5 bases, with 10 bases between the two germline ends. Germline V CDR1 and CDR2: ENHRY, SYGVKD. The CDR3 consists of 15 residues.

V is TRBV19 and J is TRBJ2-6; weak D call: TRBD1 (5 bases). This CDR3 region has 15 residues. V lost 4 bases, J lost 3 bases, and 10 bases lay in between. CDR1 LNHDA and CDR2 SQIVND come from the germline V gene (reference sequence). CDR3 in DNA: TGTGCCAGTAGTAGAGACAGCGTTGGGGCCAACGTCCTGACTTTC. This translates into CASSRDSVGANVLTF. The variable domain in full, completed from reference TRBV19 and TRBJ2-6, reads DGGITQSPKYLFRKEGQNVTLSCEQNLNHDAMYWYRQDPGQGLRLIYYSQIVNDFQKGDIAEGYSVSREKKESFPLTVTSAQKNPTAFYLCASSRDSVGANVLTFGAGSRLTVL.